This T cell receptor (beta chain) was recovered during a study of shared clonotypes between healthy human individuals. Points on this clone: Antigen specificity is unknown.

The data were produced by immunoSEQ multiplex PCR, yet TCRdb's version contains in-frame clones alone and is incomplete. The data contain more than 400,000 clones, almost 97% of them singletons. Findings and limits, study-wide: Several donors shared 4.5% to 6.5% of their naive CD4 clonotypes. Generally, naive subsets came out with larger estimated richness than memory subsets. Lower generation probabilities were found for non-shared clonotypes than for those shared by all four donors.

Germline V gene sequence: CDR1 MNHEY, CDR2 SMNVEV (reference sequence). The CDR3 is made up of 15 amino acids. V shed 6 bases and J shed 2 bases, with 14 bases lying between them. Sequenced: naive CD4+ T cells sorted from blood. Regarding subset: CD45RA+ positively selected. The chain employs TRBV27 and TRBJ2-1; possibly TRBD2 for D (6 bases). This receptor was identified in a young woman in good health. The CDR3 sequence is CASSKREIPYNEQFF. In DNA, the CDR3 is TGTGCCAGCAGCAAACGGGAGATCCCCTACAATGAGCAGTTCTTC.